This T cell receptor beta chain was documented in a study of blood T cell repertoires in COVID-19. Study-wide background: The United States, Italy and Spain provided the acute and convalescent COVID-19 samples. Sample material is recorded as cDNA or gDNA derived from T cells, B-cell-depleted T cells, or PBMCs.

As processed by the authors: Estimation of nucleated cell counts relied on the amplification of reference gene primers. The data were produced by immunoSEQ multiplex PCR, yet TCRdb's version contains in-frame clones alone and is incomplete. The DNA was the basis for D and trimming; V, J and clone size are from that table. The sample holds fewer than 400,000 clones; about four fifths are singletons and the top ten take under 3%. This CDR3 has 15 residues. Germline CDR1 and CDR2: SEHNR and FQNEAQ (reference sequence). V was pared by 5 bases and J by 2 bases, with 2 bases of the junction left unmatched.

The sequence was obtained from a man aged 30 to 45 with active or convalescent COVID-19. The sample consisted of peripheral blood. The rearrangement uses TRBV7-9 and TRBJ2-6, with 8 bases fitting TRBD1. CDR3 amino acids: CASSPRGPGANVLTF. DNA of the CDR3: TGTGCCAGCAGCCCCAGGGGGCCTGGGGCCAACGTCCTGACTTTC.